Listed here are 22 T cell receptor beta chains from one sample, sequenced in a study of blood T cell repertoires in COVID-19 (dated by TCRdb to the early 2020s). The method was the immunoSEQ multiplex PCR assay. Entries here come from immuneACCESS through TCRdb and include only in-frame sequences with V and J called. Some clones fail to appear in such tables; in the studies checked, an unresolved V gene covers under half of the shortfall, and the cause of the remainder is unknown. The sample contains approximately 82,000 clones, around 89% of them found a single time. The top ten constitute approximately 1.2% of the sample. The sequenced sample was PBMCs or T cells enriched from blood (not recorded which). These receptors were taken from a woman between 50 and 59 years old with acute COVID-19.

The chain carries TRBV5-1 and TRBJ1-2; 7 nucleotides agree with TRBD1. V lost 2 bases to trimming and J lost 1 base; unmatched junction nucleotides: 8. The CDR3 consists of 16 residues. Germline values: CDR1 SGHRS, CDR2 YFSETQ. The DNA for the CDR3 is TGCGCCAGCAGCTTAGCGCAGGGGGGACTTAACTATGGCTACACCTTC. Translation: CASSLAQGGLNYGYTF.

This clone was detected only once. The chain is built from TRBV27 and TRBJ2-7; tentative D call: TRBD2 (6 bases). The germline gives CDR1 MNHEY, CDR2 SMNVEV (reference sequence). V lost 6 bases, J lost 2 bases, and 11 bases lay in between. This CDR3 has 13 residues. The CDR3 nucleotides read TGTGCCAGCAGGCCCGGGAGAACCTACGAGCAGTACTTC. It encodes CASRPGRTYEQYF.

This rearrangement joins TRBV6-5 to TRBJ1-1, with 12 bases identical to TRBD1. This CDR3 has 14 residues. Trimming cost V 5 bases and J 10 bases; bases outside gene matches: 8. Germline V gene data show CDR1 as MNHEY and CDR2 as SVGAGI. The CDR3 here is CASSPRDRGPGAFF. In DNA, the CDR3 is TGTGCCAGCAGTCCCCGGGACAGGGGGCCCGGAGCTTTCTTT.

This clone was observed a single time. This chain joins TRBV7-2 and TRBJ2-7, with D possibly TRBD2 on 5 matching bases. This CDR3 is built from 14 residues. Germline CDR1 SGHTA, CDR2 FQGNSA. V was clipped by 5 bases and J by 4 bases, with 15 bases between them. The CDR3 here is CASSPGGSAYEQYF. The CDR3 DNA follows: TGTGCCAGCAGCCCCGGTGGTAGCGCATACGAGCAGTACTTC.

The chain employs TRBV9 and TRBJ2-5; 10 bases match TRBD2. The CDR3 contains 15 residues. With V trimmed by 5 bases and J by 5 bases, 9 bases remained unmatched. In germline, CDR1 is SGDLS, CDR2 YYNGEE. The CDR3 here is CASSPGGLATETQYF. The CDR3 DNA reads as TGTGCCAGCAGTCCGGGGGGACTAGCGACGGAGACCCAGTACTTC. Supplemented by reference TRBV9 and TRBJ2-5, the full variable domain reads DSGVTQTPKHLITATGQRVTLRCSPRSGDLSVYWYQQSLDQGLQFLIQYYNGEERAKGNILERFSAQQFPDLHSELNLSSLELGDSALYFCASSPGGLATETQYFGPGTRLLVL.

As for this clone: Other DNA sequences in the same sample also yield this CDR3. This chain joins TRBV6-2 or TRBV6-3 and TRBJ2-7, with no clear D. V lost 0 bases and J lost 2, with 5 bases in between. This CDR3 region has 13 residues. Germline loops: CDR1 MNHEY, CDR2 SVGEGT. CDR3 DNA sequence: TGTGCCAGCAGTTACTCTAGTCCCTACGAGCAGTACTTC. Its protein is CASSYSSPYEQYF.

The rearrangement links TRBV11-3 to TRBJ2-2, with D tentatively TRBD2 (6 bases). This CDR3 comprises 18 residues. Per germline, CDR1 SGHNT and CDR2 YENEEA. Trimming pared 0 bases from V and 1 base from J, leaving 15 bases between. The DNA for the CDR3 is TGTGCCAGCAGCTTAGATTACTGGCTAGCGCAGAACACCGGGGAGCTGTTTTTT. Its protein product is CASSLDYWLAQNTGELFF.

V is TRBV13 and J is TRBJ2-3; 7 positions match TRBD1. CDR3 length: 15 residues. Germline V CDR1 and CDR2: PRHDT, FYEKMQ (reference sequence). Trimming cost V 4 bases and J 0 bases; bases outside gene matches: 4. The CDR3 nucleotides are TGTGCCAGCAGCTCACAGGGGATAAGCACAGATACGCAGTATTTT. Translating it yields CASSSQGISTDTQYF.

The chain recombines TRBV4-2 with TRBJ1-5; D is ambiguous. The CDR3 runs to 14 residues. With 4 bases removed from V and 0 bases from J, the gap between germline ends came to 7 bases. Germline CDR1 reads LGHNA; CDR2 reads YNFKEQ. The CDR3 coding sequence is TGTGCCAGCAGCCCCGCAGTTAGCAATCAGCCCCAGCATTTT. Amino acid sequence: CASSPAVSNQPQHF.

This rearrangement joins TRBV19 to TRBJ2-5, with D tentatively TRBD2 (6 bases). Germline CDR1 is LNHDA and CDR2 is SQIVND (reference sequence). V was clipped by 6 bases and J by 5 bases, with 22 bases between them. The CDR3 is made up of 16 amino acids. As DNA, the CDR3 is TGTGCCAGTAGCTTTTTCGGAGGGACCTTAGGGGAGACCCAGTACTTC. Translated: CASSFFGGTLGETQYF.

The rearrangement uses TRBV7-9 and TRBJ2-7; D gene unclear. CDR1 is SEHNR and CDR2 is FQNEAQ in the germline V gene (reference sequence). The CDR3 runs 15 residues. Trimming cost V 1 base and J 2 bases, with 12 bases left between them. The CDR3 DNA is TGTGCCAGCAGCTTAGTGGGCCGACCTACCTACGAGCAGTACTTC. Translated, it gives CASSLVGRPTYEQYF.

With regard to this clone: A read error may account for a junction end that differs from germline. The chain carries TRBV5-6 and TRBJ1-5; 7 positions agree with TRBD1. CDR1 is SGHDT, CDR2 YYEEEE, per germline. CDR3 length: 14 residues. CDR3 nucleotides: TGTGCCAGGAGCTCTGGGGGACAGATTCAGCCCCAGCATTTT. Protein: CARSSGGQIQPQHF.

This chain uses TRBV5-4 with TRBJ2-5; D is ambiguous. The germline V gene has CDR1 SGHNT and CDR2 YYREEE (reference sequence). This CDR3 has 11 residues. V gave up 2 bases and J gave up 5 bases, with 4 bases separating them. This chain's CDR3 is CASSFEETQYF. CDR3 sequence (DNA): TGTGCCAGCAGCTTTGAGGAGACCCAGTACTTC.

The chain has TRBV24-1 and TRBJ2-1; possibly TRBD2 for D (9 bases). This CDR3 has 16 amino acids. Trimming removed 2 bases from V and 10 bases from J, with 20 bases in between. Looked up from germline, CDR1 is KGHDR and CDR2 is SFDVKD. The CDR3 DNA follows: TGTGCCACCAGTGATTCCTCCGCTAGCGGGGACAGGGAGCAGTTCTTC. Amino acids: CATSDSSASGDREQFF.

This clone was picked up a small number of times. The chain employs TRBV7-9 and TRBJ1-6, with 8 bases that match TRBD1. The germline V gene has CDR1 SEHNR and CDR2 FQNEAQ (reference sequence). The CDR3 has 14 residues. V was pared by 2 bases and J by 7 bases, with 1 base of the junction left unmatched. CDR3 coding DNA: TGTGCCAGCAGCTTATACAGGGGGAATTCACCCCTCCACTTT. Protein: CASSLYRGNSPLHF.

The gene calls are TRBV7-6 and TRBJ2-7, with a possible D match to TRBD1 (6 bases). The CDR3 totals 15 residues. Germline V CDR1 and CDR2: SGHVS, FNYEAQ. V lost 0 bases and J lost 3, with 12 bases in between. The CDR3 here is CASSLARQGIYEQYF. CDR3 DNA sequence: TGTGCCAGCAGCTTAGCACGGCAGGGGATCTACGAGCAGTACTTC.

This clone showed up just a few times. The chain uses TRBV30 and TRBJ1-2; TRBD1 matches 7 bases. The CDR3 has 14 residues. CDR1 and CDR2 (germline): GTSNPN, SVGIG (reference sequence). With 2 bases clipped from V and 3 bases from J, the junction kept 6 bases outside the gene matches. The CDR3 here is CAWSHRDRHYGYTF. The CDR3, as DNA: TGTGCCTGGAGTCACCGGGACAGACACTATGGCTACACCTTC.

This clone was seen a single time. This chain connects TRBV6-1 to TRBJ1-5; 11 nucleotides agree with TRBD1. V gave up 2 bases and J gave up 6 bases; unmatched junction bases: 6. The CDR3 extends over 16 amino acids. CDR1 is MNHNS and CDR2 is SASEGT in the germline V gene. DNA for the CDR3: TGTGCCAGCAGTGAACGGACAGGGGGCGTTGGTCAGCCCCAGCATTTT. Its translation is CASSERTGGVGQPQHF.

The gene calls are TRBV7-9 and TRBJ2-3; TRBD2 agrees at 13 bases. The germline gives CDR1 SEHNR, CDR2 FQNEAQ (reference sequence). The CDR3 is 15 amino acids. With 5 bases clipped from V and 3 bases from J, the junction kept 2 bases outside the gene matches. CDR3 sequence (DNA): TGTGCCAGCAGCCTACTAGCGGGAGGGACAGATACGCAGTATTTT. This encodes CASSLLAGGTDTQYF. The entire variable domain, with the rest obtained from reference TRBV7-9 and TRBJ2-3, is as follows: DTGVSQNPRHKITKRGQNVTFRCDPISEHNRLYWYRQTLGQGPEFLTYFQNEAQLEKSRLLSDRFSAERPKGSFSTLEIQRTEQGDSAMYLCASSLLAGGTDTQYFGPGTRLTVL.

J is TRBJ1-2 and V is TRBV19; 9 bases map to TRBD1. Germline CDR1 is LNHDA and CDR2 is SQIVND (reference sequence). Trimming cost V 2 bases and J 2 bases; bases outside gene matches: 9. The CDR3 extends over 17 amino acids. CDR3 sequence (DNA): TGTGCCAGTAGTATAACCCTAACAGGGGGCGCCAACTATGGCTACACCTTC. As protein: CASSITLTGGANYGYTF.

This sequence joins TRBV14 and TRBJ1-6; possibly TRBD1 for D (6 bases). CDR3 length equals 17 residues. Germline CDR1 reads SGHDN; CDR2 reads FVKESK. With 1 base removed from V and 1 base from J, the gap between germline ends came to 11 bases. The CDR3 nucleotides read TGTGCCAGCAGCCAAGTCCAGGGGAAGTCCTATAATTCACCCCTCCACTTT. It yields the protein CASSQVQGKSYNSPLHF.

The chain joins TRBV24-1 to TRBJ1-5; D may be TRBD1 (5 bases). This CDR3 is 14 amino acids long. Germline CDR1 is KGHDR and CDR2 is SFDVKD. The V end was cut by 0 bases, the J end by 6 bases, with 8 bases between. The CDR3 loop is CATSDLLGVQPQHF. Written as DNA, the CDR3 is TGTGCCACCAGTGATTTGCTAGGGGTTCAGCCCCAGCATTTT.